This TCR beta chain was profiled in a study of control samples from healthy donors and cancer patients. Assay used: immunoSEQ multiplex PCR; TCRdb lists only in-frame clones, some missing. The sample lists about 130,000 clones, about 88% occurring once. This CDR3 region has 16 residues. V dropped 5 bases and J dropped 0 bases, with 15 bases sitting between them. CDR1 LNHDA and CDR2 SQIVND come from the germline V gene (reference sequence). The TCR sequence derives from a man aged 50 to 59 in good health. The specimen sequenced was blood. The chain combines TRBV19 with TRBJ2-3; D is undetermined. CDR3 protein: CASSDDTQSSTDTQYF. CDR3 coding DNA: TGTGCCAGTAGTGACGACACTCAGAGTAGCACAGATACGCAGTATTTT.